Described below is a single TCR beta chain sequence and its context. Per germline, CDR1 SGHRS and CDR2 YFSETQ. The junction had 4 bases not matched to a gene; V was cut back by 4 bases and J by 1 base. There are 15 residues in the CDR3. The data were taken from a study of blood T cell repertoires in COVID-19. Turning to the study itself: The origin of the acute and convalescent COVID-19 samples was the United States, Italy and Spain.

Assay: immunoSEQ multiplex PCR; the TCRdb copy retains only in-frame clones and omits some. The sample holds 260,000 or so clones; 85% are singletons and the top ten take roughly 2.5%. Ages ranged from about 18 to 89 years, with residence in 24 US areas. Recovered Cohort 3 donors showed two negative PCRs, clearance, or symptom resolution. The chain links TRBV5-1 to TRBJ2-2; 7 nucleotides line up with TRBD1. The clonotype originates from a woman in her forties or fifties who had recovered from COVID-19. Sequencing was done on a sample of PBMCs or T cells enriched from blood (not recorded which). The CDR3 DNA follows: TGCGCCAGCAGCCCGACAGGGAAGAACACCGGGGAGCTGTTTTTT. Its protein is CASSPTGKNTGELFF. The complete variable domain, with remaining parts taken from reference TRBV5-1 and TRBJ2-2, reads KAGVTQTPRYLIKTRGQQVTLSCSPISGHRSVSWYQQTPGQGLQFLFEYFSETQRNKGNFPGRFSGRQFSNSRSEMNVSTLELGDSALYLCASSPTGKNTGELFFGEGSRLTVL.